Below, one T cell receptor beta chain is given with its context. Antigen specificity is unknown. In germline, CDR1 is MNHEY, CDR2 SMNVEV (reference sequence). The CDR3 extends over 15 amino acids. V was pared by 6 bases and J by 7 bases, with 10 bases of the junction left unmatched. This entry is derived from a study of CD8 T cells in ankylosing spondylitis. By quantitative 5'-RACE with molecular barcodes, the TCR beta libraries were made. TCRdb re-analysed the 5' RACE reads in MiXCR, keeping a single row per CDR3 protein. Of fewer than 400,000 distinct CDR3 sequences in the sample, roughly 14% are singletons; the top ten hold less than 1.1%. Study-wide findings and caveats: The authors found the disease-linked clones to be CD8+ and relatively rare in peripheral blood. Disease-linked clones were reportedly significantly enriched in matched ankylosing spondylitis synovial fluid.

The clonotype originates from a male donor with ankylosing spondylitis or in good health (not recorded which). The sample was blood, either unsorted or a sorted T cell fraction (not recorded which). V is TRBV27 and J is TRBJ2-1, with 9 bases identical to TRBD2. The CDR3 DNA sequence: TGTGCCAGCAGCCCCCTAGCGGGAAATTTGAATGAGCAGTTCTTC. Its protein is CASSPLAGNLNEQFF.